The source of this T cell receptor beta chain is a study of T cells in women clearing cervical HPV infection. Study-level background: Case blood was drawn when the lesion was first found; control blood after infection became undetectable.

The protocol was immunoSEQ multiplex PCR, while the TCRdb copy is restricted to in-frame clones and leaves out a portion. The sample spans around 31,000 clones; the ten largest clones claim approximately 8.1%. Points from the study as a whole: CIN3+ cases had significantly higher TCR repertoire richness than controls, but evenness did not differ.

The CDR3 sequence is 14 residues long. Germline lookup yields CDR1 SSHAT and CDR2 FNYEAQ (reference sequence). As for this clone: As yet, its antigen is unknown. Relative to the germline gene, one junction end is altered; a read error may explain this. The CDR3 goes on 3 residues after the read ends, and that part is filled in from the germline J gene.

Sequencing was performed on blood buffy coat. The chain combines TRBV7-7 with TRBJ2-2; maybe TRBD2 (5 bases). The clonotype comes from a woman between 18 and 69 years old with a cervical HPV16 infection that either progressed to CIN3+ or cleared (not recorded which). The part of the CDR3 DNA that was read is TGTGCCACACACCTAGCTAAGAACACCGAGGAG. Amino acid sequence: CATHLAKNTEE. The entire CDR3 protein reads CATHLAKNTEELFF.